This T cell receptor (beta chain) was recorded in a study of blood T cell repertoires in COVID-19 (dated by TCRdb to the early 2020s). Context from the whole study: Collaborator samples came from the United States, Italy and Spain and covered acute and convalescent phases of COVID-19. The prospective study material was composed of cDNA or gDNA derived from T cells, B-cell-depleted T cells, or PBMCs. The dataset comprised deeply sampled blood TCRbeta repertoires from subjects exposed to, actively infected with, or recovered from COVID-19. The repertoires were made available in a free public database intended to serve as a resource for research on the immune response to SARS-CoV-2. The samples were drawn from the first 160 participants of the ongoing ImmuneRACE study and from 950 to 1,500 subjects provided by 6 global collaborators. Nearly every sample came with metadata listing a de-identified subject ID, COVID-19 status, age in years and sex. Where available, HLA class I and class II types were taken from metadata supplied by the sample provider and were not determined by assay-based typing.

The immunoSEQ Assay, a bias-controlled multiplex PCR, was used to amplify TCRbeta CDR3 regions from genomic DNA. Per the authors' processing: The number of nucleated cells in each sample was estimated from the amplification of reference gene primers within the assay. Sequence reads were collapsed and filtered to measure the absolute abundance of every unique TCRbeta CDR3 rearrangement. For each sample, productive Simpson clonality was calculated as the square root of Simpson's diversity index across productive rearrangements. TCRdb stores this immuneACCESS table with in-frame sequences only. Part of the clones is absent; in the studies checked, under half of the shortfall reflects unresolved V genes, and no reason is known for the rest. That table supplies the V and J calls and clone size; D and trimming were determined from the DNA. Within this sample are 450,000 to 500,000 clones, with approximately 85% of them counted one time only. The leading ten clones occupy approximately 3.2% of the sample.

Each collaborating institution followed its own protocols to collect whole blood in K2EDTA tubes. For TCRbeta analysis, collaborator samples were shipped as frozen whole blood, as isolated PBMCs, or as DNA extracted from either sample type. About this clone: Its recognized antigen is unknown. Base qualities are not at hand, and no much larger clone is one base apart.

Here is what the overall study found, with its caveats: Clinical and demographic metadata were provided uncurated, with the amount varying by source and participant.

Material: peripheral blood. This clonotype was obtained from a human donor in a cohort sampled during active COVID-19.

The CDR3 region: CASSFGERYTEAFF. The DNA sequence is TGTGCCAGCAGTTTCGGGGAGAGGTATACTGAAGCTTTCTTT. This chain is built from TRBV28 and TRBJ1-1; a confident D gene designation cannot be given. The V end loses 3 bases and the J end loses 5 bases, and a stretch of 13 bases separates them. CDR1 and CDR2 are read off the germline V gene as MDHEN and SYDVKM. Taken from cysteine to phenylalanine, the CDR3 has 14 residues. Solely the CDR3 DNA is kept, with 42 bases framed from the first base.